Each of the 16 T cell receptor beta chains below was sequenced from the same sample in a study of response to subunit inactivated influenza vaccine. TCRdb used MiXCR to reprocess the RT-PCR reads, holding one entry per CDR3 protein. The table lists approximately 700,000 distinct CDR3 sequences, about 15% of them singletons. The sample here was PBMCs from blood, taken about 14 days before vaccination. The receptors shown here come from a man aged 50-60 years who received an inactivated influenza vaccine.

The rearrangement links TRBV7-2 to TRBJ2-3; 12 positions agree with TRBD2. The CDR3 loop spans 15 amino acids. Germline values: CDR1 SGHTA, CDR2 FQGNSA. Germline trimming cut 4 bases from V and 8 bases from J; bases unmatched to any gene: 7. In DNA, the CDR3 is TGTGCCAGCAGCTCTGCTAGCGGGGGGGTACCTACGCAGTATTTT. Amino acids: CASSSASGGVPTQYF.

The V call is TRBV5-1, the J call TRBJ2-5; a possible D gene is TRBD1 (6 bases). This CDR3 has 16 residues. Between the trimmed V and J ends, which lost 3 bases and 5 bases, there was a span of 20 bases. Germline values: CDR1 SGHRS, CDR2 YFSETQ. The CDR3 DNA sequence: TGCGCCAGCAGCTCGGGACAACAGGGCATCGGGGAGACCCAGTACTTC. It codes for CASSSGQQGIGETQYF.

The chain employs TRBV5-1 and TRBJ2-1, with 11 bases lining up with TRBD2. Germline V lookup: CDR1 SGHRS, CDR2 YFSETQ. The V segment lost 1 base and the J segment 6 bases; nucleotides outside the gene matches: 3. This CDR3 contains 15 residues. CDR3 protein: CASSLPLAGGNEQFF. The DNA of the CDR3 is TGCGCCAGCAGCTTGCCCCTAGCGGGAGGCAATGAGCAGTTCTTC.

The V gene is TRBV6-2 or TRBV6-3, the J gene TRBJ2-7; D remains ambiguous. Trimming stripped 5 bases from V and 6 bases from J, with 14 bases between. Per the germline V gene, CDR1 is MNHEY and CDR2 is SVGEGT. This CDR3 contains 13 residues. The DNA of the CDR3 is TGTGCCAGCAGTAAAGGGCCGCCTTTCGAGCAGTACTTC. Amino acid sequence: CASSKGPPFEQYF.

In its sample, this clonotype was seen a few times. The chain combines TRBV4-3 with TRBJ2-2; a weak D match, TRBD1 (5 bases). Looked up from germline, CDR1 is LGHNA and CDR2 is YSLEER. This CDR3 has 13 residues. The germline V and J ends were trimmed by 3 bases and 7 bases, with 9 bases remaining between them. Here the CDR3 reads CASSQLRVGELFF. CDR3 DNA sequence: TGCGCCAGCAGCCAGCTCAGGGTCGGGGAGCTGTTTTTT.

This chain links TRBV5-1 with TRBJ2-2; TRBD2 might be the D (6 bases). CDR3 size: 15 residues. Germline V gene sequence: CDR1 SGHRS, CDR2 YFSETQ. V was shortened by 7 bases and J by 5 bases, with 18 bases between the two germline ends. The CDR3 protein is CASLGGSGITGELFF. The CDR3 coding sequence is TGCGCCAGCCTCGGGGGTAGCGGTATAACCGGGGAGCTGTTTTTT.

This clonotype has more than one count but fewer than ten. The CDR3 coding sequence is TGTGCCAGCAGCCGTAAGGGCGGGACAGGGAACCCGGTACGTAGAGATACGCAGTATTTT. Protein product: CASSRKGGTGNPVRRDTQYF. This chain joins TRBV11-1 and TRBJ2-3; 9 bases are a match to TRBD1. This CDR3 contains 20 residues. J lost 5 bases, V lost 5 bases, and 23 bases had no gene match. CDR1 SGHAT and CDR2 FQDESV come from the germline V gene (reference sequence).

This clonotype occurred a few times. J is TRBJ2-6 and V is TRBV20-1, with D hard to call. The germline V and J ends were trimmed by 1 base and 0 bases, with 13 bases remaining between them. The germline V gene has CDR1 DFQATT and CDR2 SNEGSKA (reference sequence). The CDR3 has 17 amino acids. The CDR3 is CSARVSLTSSGANVLTF. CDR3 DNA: TGCAGTGCTAGAGTGTCTCTTACGAGCTCTGGGGCCAACGTCCTGACTTTC.

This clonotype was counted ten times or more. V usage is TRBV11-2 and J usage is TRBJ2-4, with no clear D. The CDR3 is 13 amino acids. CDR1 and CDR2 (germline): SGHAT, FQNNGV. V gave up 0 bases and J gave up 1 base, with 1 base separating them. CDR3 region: CASSLEAKNIQYF. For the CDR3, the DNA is TGTGCCAGCAGCTTAGAGGCCAAAAACATTCAGTACTTC.

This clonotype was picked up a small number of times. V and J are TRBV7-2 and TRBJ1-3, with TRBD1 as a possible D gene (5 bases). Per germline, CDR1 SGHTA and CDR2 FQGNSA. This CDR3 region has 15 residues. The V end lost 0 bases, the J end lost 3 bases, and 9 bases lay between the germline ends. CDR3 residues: CASSLAGARGNTIYF. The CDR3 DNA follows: TGTGCCAGCAGCTTAGCAGGGGCTCGTGGAAACACCATATATTTT.

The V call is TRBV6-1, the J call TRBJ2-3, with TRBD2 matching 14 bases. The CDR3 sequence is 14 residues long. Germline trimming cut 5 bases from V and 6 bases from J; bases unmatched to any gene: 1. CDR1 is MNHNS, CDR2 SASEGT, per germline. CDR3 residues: CASSRLAGGDTQYF. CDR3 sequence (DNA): TGTGCCAGCAGTCGACTAGCGGGAGGGGATACGCAGTATTTT.

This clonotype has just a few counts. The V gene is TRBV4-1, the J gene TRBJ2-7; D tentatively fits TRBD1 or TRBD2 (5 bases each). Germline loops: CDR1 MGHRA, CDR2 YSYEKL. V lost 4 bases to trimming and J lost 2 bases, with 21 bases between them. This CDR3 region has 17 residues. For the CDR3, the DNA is TGCGCCAGCAGCCCGAGAGCCGGGACGGCAGGCGCCTACGAGCAGTACTTC. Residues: CASSPRAGTAGAYEQYF.

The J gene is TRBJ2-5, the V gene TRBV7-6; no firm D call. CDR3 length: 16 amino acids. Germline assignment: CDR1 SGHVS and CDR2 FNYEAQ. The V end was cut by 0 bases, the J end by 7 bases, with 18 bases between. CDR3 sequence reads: CASSLALAGVEGTQYF. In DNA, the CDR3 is TGTGCCAGCAGCTTAGCGCTGGCCGGCGTCGAAGGGACCCAGTACTTC. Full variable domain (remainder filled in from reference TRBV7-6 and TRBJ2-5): GAGVSQSPRYKVTKRGQDVALRCDPISGHVSLYWYRQALGQGPEFLTYFNYEAQQDKSGLPNDRFSAERPEGSISTLTIQRTEQRDSAMYRCASSLALAGVEGTQYFGPGTRLLVL.

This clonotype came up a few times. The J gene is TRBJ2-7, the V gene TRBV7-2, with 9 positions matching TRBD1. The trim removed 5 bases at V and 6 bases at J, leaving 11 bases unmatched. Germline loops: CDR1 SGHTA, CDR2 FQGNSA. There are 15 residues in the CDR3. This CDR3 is CASSATRTGALEQYF. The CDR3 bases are TGTGCCAGCAGCGCAACACGGACAGGGGCGCTCGAGCAGTACTTC.

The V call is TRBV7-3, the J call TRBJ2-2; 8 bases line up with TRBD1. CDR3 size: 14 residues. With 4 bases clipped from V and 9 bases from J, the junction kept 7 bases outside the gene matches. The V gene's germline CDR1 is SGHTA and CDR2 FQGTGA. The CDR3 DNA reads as TGTGCCAGCAGCTCCCGGACAGGGACCAGGGAGCTGTTTTTT. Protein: CASSSRTGTRELFF.

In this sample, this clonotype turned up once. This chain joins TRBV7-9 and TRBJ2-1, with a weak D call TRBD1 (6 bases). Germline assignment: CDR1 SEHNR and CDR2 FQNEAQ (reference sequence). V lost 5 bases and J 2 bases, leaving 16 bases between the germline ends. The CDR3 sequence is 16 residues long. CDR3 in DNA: TGTGCCAGCAGCGCTAAGCGGCAGGGGCCCTACAATGAGCAGTTCTTC. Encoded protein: CASSAKRQGPYNEQFF.